These 9 T cell receptor beta chains were all obtained from the same sample, sequenced in a study of somatic mutations in cytotoxic T cells in rheumatoid arthritis. Profiling relied on immunoSEQ multiplex PCR, and the TCRdb table lists in-frame clones only, not all of them. The table lists several thousand clones, 75% to 85% of them singletons. Sequencing was performed on CD8+ T cells sorted from blood. The receptor source for this set is an adult with rheumatoid arthritis.

The chain is built from TRBV7-8 and TRBJ2-1; TRBD2 matches at 7 bases. Germline CDR1 reads SGHVS; CDR2 reads FQNEAQ. CDR3 length equals 15 residues. V shed 8 bases, J shed 4 bases, and the junction held 11 bases outside the gene matches. Written as DNA, the CDR3 is TGTGCCAGCCTCCAAGGAACTAGCGCATACAATGAGCAGTTCTTC. The encoded protein is CASLQGTSAYNEQFF.

This clone has only one observation. The gene calls are TRBV5-5 and TRBJ1-5; the D gene is possibly TRBD1 (6 bases). V was clipped by 0 bases and J by 5 bases, with 9 bases between them. The CDR3 extends over 14 amino acids. The V gene's germline CDR1 is SGHKS and CDR2 YYEKEE (reference sequence). The CDR3 is CASSLETGDQPQHF. For the CDR3, the DNA is TGTGCCAGCAGCTTGGAGACAGGAGATCAGCCCCAGCATTTT. Full variable domain (missing parts from reference TRBV5-5 and TRBJ1-5): DAGVTQSPTHLIKTRGQQVTLRCSPISGHKSVSWYQQVLGQGPQFIFQYYEKEERGRGNFPDRFSARQFPNYSSELNVNALLLGDSALYLCASSLETGDQPQHFGDGTRLSIL.

V and J are TRBV5-1 and TRBJ2-3, with 9 bases that match TRBD1. Germline-derived CDR1 and CDR2 are SGHRS and YFSETQ. The CDR3 sequence is 14 residues long. After removal of 4 bases from V and 6 bases from J, the junction contained 6 bases not matched to a gene. Here the CDR3 DNA reads TGCGCCAGCAGCAGCTCCGGGACAGGGGATACGCAGTATTTT. It translates to CASSSSGTGDTQYF.

There are a few counts of this clone. The germline gene is not matched at one end of the junction; a read error may be the cause. The rearrangement links TRBV7-7 to TRBJ2-5, with D hard to call. This CDR3 spans 13 amino acids. The germline V gene has CDR1 SSHAT and CDR2 FNYEAQ (reference sequence). CDR3: CASSFAMEETQYF. The DNA for the CDR3 is TGTGCTAGCAGCTTTGCGATGGAAGAGACCCAGTACTTC.

V gene TRBV28 combines with J gene TRBJ1-2; maybe TRBD1 (5 bases). V shed 1 base and J shed 8 bases, with 14 bases lying between them. Germline V gene lookup returns CDR1 MDHEN and CDR2 SYDVKM. The CDR3 sequence is 14 residues long. The CDR3 DNA reads TGTGCCAGCAGTTTATTTCGGGGCCGATACGGCTACACCTTC. Protein: CASSLFRGRYGYTF.

The count of this clone is one. This chain joins TRBV6-5 and TRBJ2-1; TRBD2 matches at 7 bases. The length of the CDR3 is 13 residues. Germline lookup yields CDR1 MNHEY and CDR2 SVGAGI. The J segment lost 9 bases and the V segment lost 5 bases, leaving 7 bases of the junction unmatched. The CDR3 loop is CASSTRESGEQFF. The CDR3, as DNA: TGTGCCAGCAGTACGCGGGAGTCCGGTGAGCAGTTCTTC.

The rearrangement joins TRBV13 to TRBJ2-3, with unresolved D. V was clipped by 4 bases and J by 1 base, with 3 bases between them. The CDR3 extends over 12 amino acids. Germline V gene sequence: CDR1 PRHDT, CDR2 FYEKMQ (reference sequence). The CDR3 is CASSSGTDTQYF. The CDR3 DNA sequence: TGTGCCAGCAGCTCGGGCACAGATACGCAGTATTTT. Supplemented by reference TRBV13 and TRBJ2-3, the full variable domain reads AAGVIQSPRHLIKEKRETATLKCYPIPRHDTVYWYQQGPGQDPQFLISFYEKMQSDKGSIPDRFSAQQFSDYHSELNMSSLELGDSALYFCASSSGTDTQYFGPGTRLTVL.

V gene TRBV21-1 combines with J gene TRBJ2-7; the table gives TRBD1 as D, unverified against the DNA. TRBV21-1 is a listed pseudogene. The CDR3 has 12 residues. The CDR3 here is CANRTATYEQYV. CDR3 bases: TGTGCCAATCGGACAGCAACCTACGAGCAGTACGTC.

The chain combines TRBV6-1 with TRBJ1-1; unclear D gene. V was trimmed by 3 bases and J by 3 bases, leaving 8 bases between them. The CDR3 extends over 13 amino acids. Germline V gene data show CDR1 as MNHNS and CDR2 as SASEGT. The CDR3 is CASSEWPDTEAFF. CDR3 nucleotides: TGTGCCAGCAGTGAGTGGCCGGACACTGAAGCTTTCTTT.